These T cell receptor beta chains were read from a single sample in a study of blood T cells in healthy people across ages. From the 5' RACE reads, TCRdb called clonotypes with MiXCR, one entry per CDR3 protein. The sample contains 980,000 or so distinct CDR3 sequences, about 44% of which appear only once. Sequenced sample: blood. The receptor set was obtained from a young man in good health. Both conserved end residues are part of each CDR3. A D gene is named only where the DNA matches it firmly. Expanded clones are given a class, and other clones once, few, many or no size at all.

>few|NA|TRBJ1-1|TRBV13
TGTGCCAGCAGCTTAGGCCTTCGGGGGCCCAACACTGAAGCTTTCTTT
CASSLGLRGPNTEAFF
>NA|TRBD2|TRBJ2-1|TRBV6-5
TGTGCCAGCAGTTACGGGGGGGTCGGTACCGATGAGCAGTTCTTC
CASSYGGVGTDEQFF
>NA|NA|TRBJ2-3|TRBV7-2
TGTGCCAGCAGCTTAAGACAGGCTAGCCTAACTAGCACAGATACGCAGTATTTT
CASSLRQASLTSTDTQYF
>NA|NA|TRBJ2-5|TRBV7-2
TGTGCCAGCAGCTTGGGAATCGGTAGAGAGACCCAGTACTTC
CASSLGIGRETQYF
>NA|TRBD1|TRBJ2-7|TRBV2
TGTGCCAGCAGAGAAAGACAGGGGCCGTCCTACGAGCAGTACTTC
CASRERQGPSYEQYF
>few|NA|TRBJ2-6|TRBV5-6
TGTGCCAGCAGCGCGGGCCCTTCTTCAGGGGCTACCCATTCTTCCTCTGGGGCCAACGTCCTGACTTTC
CASSAGPSSGATHSSSGANVLTF
>few|TRBD1|TRBJ2-5|TRBV3-1
TGTGCCAGCAGTGCTCGGACAGGAAGGGGAGAGACCCAGTACTTC
CASSARTGRGETQYF
>many|NA|TRBJ2-7|TRBV6-2/TRBV6-3
TGTGCCAGCAGACGAGGCTACGAGCAGTACTTC
CASRRGYEQYF
>NA|TRBD1|TRBJ2-5|TRBV5-1
TGCGCCAGCAGCTTGGAGGACAGGGACAAGCAGTACTTC
CASSLEDRDKQYF
>few|TRBD1|TRBJ1-1|TRBV25-1
TGTGCCAGCAGACAGGGGTCGGACACTGAAGCTTTCTTT
CASRQGSDTEAFF
>many|TRBD2|TRBJ2-1|TRBV28
TGCGCCAGCAGCCTTAGCGGGGGTCGTAATGAGCAGTTCTTC
CASSLSGGRNEQFF
>NA|NA|TRBJ2-1|TRBV4-2
TGTGCCAGCAGCCAAGACAGGGACGGGGGCTACAATGAGCAGTTCTTC
CASSQDRDGGYNEQFF
>many|NA|TRBJ1-1|TRBV6-5
TGTGCCAGCAGTTCAGGTGGGAGCACTGAAGCTTTCTTT
CASSSGGSTEAFF
>NA|NA|TRBJ2-7|TRBV4-1
TGCGCCGGCAGCCCCATCGGGGCGGGGTCCTACGAGCAGTACTTC
CAGSPIGAGSYEQYF
>NA|NA|TRBJ1-1|TRBV5-1
TGCGCCAGCAGCGTGCAAAAGAACACTGAAGCTTTCTTT
CASSVQKNTEAFF
>NA|TRBD1|TRBJ2-1|TRBV19
TGTGCCAGTAGCAATCCCCGGACAGGGGACTTCGGGGAGCAGTTCTTC
CASSNPRTGDFGEQFF
>few|NA|TRBJ1-2|TRBV7-8
TGTGCCAGCAGGGACTATGGGGATGACTATGGCTACACCTTC
CASRDYGDDYGYTF
>NA|NA|TRBJ2-7|TRBV7-2
TGTGCCAGCTCCCGGGAGCGCAACAACTACGAGCAGTACTTC
CASSRERNNYEQYF
>many|NA|TRBJ2-7|TRBV11-2
TGTGCCAGCAGCCCCGAGGACCTTCCGGGCTACGAGCAGTACTTC
CASSPEDLPGYEQYF
>NA|TRBD2|TRBJ2-1|TRBV12-3/TRBV12-4
TGTGCCAGCAGTCTCGCGGGAGAGTTAAGAACCAAACGGGAGCAGTTCTTC
CASSLAGELRTKREQFF
>few|NA|TRBJ1-2|TRBV5-5
TGTGCCAGCAGCTTGGGGGCCGACACAGGGATCTATGGCTACACCTTC
CASSLGADTGIYGYTF
>NA|NA|TRBJ2-2|TRBV6-2/TRBV6-3
TGTGCCAGCAGTAGAGCCGGGACATTTAACACCGGGGAGCTGTTTTTT
CASSRAGTFNTGELFF
>NA|NA|TRBJ2-5|TRBV5-4
TGTGCCAGCAGTTTTGCACAGGGACAAGAGACCCAGTACTTC
CASSFAQGQETQYF
>NA|NA|TRBJ1-2|TRBV7-9
TGTGCCAGCGGCAGGGCGGTCGATGGCTACACCTTC
CASGRAVDGYTF
>few|TRBD2|TRBJ2-7|TRBV10-3
TGTGCCATCGCGGGGGGCCTAGTTGGCGAGCAGTACTTC
CAIAGGLVGEQYF
>NA|NA|TRBJ2-4|TRBV20-1
TGCAGTGCTCCTCGCCTTATAACACGTAATCAGTACTTC
CSAPRLITRNQYF
>NA|TRBD1|TRBJ2-1|TRBV29-1
TGCAGCGTTGACGGGGACAGGGCAACGTACAATGAGCAGTTCTTC
CSVDGDRATYNEQFF
>NA|NA|TRBJ2-7|TRBV29-1
TGCAGCGTCTCCAGGGGTTACGAGCAGTACTTC
CSVSRGYEQYF
>NA|NA|TRBJ2-4|TRBV7-9
TGTGCCAGCAGCTTCTTAGGGGGGGAAAACATTCAGTACTTC
CASSFLGGENIQYF